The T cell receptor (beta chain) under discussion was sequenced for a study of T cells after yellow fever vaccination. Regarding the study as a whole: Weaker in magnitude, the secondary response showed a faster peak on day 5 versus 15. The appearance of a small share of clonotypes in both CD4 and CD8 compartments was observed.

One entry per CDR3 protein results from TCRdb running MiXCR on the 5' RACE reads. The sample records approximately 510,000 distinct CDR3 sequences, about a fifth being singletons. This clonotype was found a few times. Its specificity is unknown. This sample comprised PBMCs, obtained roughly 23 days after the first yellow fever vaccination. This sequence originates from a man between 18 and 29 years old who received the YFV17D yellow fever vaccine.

CDR3 nucleotides: TGTGCCAGCAGTTCCGGGACAAGTTACAATGAGCAGTTCTTC. Translation: CASSSGTSYNEQFF. The V call is TRBV27, the J call TRBJ2-1; D is perhaps TRBD1 (6 bases). Germline lookup yields CDR1 MNHEY and CDR2 SMNVEV (reference sequence). The CDR3 contains 14 residues. V was trimmed by 4 bases and J by 4 bases, leaving 11 bases between them.